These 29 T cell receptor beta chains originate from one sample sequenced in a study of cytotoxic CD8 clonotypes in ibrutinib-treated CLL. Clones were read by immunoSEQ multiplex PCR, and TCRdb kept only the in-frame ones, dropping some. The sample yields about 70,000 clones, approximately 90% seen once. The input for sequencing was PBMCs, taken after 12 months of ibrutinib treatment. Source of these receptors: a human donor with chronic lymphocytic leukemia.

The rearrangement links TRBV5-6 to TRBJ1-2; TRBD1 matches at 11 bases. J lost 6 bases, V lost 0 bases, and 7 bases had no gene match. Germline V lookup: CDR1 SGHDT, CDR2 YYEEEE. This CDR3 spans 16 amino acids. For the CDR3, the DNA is TGTGCCAGCAGCTTGGGCGGACAGGGGGCGAGGAATGGCTACACCTTC. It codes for CASSLGGQGARNGYTF.

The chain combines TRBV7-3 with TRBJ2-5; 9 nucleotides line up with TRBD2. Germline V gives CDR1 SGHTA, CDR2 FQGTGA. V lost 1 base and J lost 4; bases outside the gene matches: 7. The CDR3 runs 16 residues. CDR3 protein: CASSLIGSGSSETQYF. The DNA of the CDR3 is TGTGCCAGCAGCTTAATCGGTAGCGGGAGTTCAGAGACCCAGTACTTC.

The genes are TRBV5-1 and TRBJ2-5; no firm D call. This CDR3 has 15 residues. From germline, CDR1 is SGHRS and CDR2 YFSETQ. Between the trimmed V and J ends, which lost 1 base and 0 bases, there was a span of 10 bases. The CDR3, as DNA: TGCGCCAGCAGCTTGTCGCCCTTGTACCAAGAGACCCAGTACTTC. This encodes CASSLSPLYQETQYF.

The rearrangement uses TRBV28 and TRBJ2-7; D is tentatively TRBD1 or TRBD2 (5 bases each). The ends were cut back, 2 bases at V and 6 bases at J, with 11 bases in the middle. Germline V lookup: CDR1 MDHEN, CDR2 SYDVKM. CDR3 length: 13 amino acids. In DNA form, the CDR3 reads TGTGCCAGCAGTTTAGTGGGGACCAGCGAGCAGTACTTC. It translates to CASSLVGTSEQYF.

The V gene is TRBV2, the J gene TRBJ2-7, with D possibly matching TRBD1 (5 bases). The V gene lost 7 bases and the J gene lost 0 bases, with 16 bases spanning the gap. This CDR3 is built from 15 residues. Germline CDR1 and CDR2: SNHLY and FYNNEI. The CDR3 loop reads CASIPRQTSSYEQYF. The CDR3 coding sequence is TGTGCCAGCATCCCCAGACAGACCAGCTCCTACGAGCAGTACTTC. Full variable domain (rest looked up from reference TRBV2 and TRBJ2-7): EPEVTQTPSHQVTQMGQEVILRCVPISNHLYFYWYRQILGQKVEFLVSFYNNEISEKSEIFDDQFSVERPDGSNFTLKIRSTKLEDSAMYFCASIPRQTSSYEQYFGPGTRLTVT.

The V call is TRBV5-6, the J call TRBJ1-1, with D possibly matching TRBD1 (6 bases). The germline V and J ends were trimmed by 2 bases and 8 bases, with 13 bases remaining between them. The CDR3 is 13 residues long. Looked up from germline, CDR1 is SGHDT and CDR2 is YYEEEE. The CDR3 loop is CASSFGGGREAFF. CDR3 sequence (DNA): TGTGCCAGCAGCTTCGGAGGGGGTCGGGAAGCTTTCTTT.

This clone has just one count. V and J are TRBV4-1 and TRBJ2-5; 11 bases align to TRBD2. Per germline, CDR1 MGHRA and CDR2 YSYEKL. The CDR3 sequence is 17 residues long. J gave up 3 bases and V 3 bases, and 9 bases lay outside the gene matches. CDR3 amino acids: CASSQGTSGLGEETQYF. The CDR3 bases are TGCGCCAGCAGCCAGGGGACTAGCGGTTTAGGGGAAGAGACCCAGTACTTC.

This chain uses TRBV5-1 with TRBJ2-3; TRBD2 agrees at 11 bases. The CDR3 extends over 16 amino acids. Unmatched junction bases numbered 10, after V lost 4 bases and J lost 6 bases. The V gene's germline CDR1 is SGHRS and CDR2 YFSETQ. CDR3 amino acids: CASSPTSGSVGDTQYF. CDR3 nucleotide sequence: TGCGCCAGCAGCCCCACTAGCGGGAGTGTGGGGGATACGCAGTATTTT.

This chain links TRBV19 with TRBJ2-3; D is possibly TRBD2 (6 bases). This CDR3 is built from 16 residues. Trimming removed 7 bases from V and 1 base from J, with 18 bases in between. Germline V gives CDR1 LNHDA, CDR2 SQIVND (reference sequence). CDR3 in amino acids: CASTAPEGSRTDTQYF. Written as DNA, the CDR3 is TGTGCCAGTACCGCCCCGGAGGGCTCTCGCACAGATACGCAGTATTTT.

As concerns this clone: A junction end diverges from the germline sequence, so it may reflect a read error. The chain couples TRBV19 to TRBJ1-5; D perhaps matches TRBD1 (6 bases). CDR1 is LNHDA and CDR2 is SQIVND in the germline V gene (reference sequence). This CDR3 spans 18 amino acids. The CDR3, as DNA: TGTGCCAGTAGTTTAGACGGGGGGGCAGGGGTCAGCAATCAGCCCCAGCATTTT. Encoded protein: CASSLDGGAGVSNQPQHF. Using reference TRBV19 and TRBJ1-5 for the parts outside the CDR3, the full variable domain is DGGITQSPKYLFRKEGQNVTLSCEQNLNHDAMYWYRQDPGQGLRLIYYSQIVNDFQKGDIAEGYSVSREKKESFPLTVTSAQKNPTAFYLCASSLDGGAGVSNQPQHFGDGTRLSIL.

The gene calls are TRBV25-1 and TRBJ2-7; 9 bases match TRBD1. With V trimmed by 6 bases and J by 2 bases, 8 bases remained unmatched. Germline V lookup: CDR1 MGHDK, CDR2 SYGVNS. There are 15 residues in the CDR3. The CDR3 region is CASSSWTGAPYEQYF. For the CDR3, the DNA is TGTGCCAGCAGCAGCTGGACAGGGGCGCCCTACGAGCAGTACTTC.

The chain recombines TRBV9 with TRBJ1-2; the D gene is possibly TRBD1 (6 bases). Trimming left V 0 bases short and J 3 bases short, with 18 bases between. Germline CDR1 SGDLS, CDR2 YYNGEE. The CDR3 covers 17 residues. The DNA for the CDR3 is TGTGCCAGCAGCGTAGCTGCGGCAGGGGAAGGGTACTATGGCTACACCTTC. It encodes CASSVAAAGEGYYGYTF. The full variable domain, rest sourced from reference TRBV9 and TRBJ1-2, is DSGVTQTPKHLITATGQRVTLRCSPRSGDLSVYWYQQSLDQGLQFLIQYYNGEERAKGNILERFSAQQFPDLHSELNLSSLELGDSALYFCASSVAAAGEGYYGYTFGSGTRLTVV.

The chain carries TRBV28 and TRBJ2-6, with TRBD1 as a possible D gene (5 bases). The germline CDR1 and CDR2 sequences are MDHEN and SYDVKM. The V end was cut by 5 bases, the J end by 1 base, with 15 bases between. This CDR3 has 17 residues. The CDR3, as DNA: TGTGCCAGCAGTGTCTCGCAGACAGTTTCTGGGGCCAACGTCCTGACTTTC. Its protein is CASSVSQTVSGANVLTF.

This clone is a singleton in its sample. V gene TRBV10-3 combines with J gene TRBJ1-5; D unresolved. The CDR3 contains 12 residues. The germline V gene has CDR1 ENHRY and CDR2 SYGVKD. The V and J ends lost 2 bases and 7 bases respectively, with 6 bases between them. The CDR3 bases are TGTGCCATCAGTGAGGCCCGCCAGCCCCAGCATTTT. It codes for CAISEARQPQHF.

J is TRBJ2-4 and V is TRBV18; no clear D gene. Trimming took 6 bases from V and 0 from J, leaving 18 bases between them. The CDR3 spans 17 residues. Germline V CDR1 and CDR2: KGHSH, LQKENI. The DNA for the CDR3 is TGTGCCAGCTCTCACCCAGCACTACAGCTAGCCAAAAACATTCAGTACTTC. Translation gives CASSHPALQLAKNIQYF.

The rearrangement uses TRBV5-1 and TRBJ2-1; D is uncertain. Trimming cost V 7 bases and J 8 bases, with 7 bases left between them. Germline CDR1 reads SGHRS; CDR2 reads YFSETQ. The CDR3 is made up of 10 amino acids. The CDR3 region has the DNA TGCGCCAGCCGGATCGATGAGCAGTTCTTC. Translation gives CASRIDEQFF.

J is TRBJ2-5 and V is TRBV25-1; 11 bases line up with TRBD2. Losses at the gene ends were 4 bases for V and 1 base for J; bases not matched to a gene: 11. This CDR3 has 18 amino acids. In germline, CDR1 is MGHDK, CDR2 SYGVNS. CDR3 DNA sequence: TGTGCCAGCAGTGGAACGTCACCGGGACTAGCGGTCCAAGAGACCCAGTACTTC. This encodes CASSGTSPGLAVQETQYF.

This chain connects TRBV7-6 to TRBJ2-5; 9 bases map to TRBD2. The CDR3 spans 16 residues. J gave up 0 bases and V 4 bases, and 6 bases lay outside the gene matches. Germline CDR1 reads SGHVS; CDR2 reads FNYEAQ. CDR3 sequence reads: CASSSVSGRNQETQYF. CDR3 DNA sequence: TGTGCCAGCAGCTCCGTTAGCGGGAGAAACCAAGAGACCCAGTACTTC.

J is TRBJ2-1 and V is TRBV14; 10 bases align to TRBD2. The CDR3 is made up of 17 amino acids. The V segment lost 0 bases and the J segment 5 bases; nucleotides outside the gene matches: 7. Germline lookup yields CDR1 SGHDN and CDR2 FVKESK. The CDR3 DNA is TGTGCCAGCAGCCAAGATGTTCGGCTAGCGGGAGACAATGAGCAGTTCTTC. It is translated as CASSQDVRLAGDNEQFF.

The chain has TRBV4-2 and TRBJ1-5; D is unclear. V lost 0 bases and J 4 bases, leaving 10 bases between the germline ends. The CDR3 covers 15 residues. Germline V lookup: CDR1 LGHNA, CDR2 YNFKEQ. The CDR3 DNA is TGTGCCAGCAGCCAAGATACTGGACGAAATCAGCCCCAGCATTTT. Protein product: CASSQDTGRNQPQHF.

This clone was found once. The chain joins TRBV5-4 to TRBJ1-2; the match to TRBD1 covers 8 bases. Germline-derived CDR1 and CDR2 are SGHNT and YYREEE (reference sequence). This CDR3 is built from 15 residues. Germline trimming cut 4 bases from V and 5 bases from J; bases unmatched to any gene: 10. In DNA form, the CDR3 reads TGTGCCAGCAGCATTGACAGGGGCGGGGGATATGGCTACACCTTC. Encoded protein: CASSIDRGGGYGYTF.

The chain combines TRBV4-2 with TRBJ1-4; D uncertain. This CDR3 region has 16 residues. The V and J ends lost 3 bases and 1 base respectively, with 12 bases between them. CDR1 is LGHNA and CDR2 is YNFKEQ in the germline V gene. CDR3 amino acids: CASSQGRGITNEKLFF. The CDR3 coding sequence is TGTGCCAGCAGCCAGGGCAGAGGAATAACTAATGAAAAACTGTTTTTT.

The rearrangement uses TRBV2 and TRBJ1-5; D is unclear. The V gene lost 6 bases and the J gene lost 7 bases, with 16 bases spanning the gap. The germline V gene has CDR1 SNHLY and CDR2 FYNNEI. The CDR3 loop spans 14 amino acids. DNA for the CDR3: TGTGCCAGCAGCATACACGGTGGACGACAGCCCCAGCATTTT. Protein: CASSIHGGRQPQHF.

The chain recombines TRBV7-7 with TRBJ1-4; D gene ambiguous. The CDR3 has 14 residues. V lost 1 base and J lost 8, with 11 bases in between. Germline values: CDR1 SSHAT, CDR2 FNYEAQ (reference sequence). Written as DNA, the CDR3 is TGTGCCAGCAGCTTAGAGCCTATTGGAGAAAAACTGTTTTTT. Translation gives CASSLEPIGEKLFF.

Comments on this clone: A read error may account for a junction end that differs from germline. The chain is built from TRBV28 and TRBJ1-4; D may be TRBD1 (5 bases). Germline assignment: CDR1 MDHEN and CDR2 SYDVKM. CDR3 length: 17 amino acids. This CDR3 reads CASSLVSFFRRGEKLFF. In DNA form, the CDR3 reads TGTGCCAGCAGTTTGGTTAGTTTCTTCAGAAGGGGTGAAAAATTGTTTTTT.

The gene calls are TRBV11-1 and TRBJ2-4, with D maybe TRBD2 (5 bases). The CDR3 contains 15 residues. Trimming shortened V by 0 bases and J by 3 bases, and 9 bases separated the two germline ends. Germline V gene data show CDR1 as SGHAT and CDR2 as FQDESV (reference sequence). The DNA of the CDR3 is TGTGCCAGCAGCTTAGCTGTCGCGGGCAAAAACATTCAGTACTTC. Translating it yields CASSLAVAGKNIQYF.

CDR3 coding DNA: TGTGCCAGCAGCCGTGCAGGGACCTTTAACACTGAAGCTTTCTTT. Encoded protein: CASSRAGTFNTEAFF. The rearrangement joins TRBV14 to TRBJ1-1; D is perhaps TRBD1 (5 bases). In germline, CDR1 is SGHDN, CDR2 FVKESK. Trimming pared 4 bases from V and 2 bases from J, leaving 14 bases between. The CDR3 is 15 amino acids. Supplemented by reference TRBV14 and TRBJ1-1, the full variable domain reads EAGVTQFPSHSVIEKGQTVTLRCDPISGHDNLYWYRRVMGKEIKFLLHFVKESKQDESGMPNNRFLAERTGGTYSTLKVQPAELEDSGVYFCASSRAGTFNTEAFFGQGTRLTVV.

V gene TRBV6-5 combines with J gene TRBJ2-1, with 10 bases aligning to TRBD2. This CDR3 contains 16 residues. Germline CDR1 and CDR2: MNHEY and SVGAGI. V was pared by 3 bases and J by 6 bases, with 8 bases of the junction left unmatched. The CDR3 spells CASSYPGTSESNEQFF. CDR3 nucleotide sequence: TGTGCCAGCAGTTATCCCGGGACTAGCGAGTCCAATGAGCAGTTCTTC.

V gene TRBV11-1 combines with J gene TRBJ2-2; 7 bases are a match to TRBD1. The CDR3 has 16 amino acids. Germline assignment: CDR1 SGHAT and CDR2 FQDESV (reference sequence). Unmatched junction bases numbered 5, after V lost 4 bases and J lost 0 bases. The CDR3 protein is CASSSTGHTNTGELFF. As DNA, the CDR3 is TGTGCCAGCAGCTCGACAGGGCACACGAACACCGGGGAGCTGTTTTTT.